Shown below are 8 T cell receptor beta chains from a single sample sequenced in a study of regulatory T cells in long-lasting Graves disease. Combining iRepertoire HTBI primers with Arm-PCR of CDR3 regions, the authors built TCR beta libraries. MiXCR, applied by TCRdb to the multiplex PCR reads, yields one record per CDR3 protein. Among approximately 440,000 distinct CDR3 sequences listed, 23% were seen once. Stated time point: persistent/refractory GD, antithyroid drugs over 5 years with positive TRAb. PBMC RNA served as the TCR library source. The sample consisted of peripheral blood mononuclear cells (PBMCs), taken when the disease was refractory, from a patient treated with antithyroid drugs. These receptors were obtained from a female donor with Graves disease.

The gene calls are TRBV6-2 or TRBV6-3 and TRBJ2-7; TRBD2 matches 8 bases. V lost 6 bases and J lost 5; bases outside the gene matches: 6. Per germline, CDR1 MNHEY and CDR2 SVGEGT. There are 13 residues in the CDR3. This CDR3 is CASRPGGVDEQYF. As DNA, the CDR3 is TGTGCCAGCAGACCCGGGGGGGTCGACGAGCAGTACTTC.

The CDR3 region is CASSIRTSGSDTQYF. The CDR3 nucleotides read TGTGCCAGCAGCATTCGGACTAGCGGGTCAGATACGCAGTATTTT. The chain has TRBV5-6 and TRBJ2-3; 11 bases map to TRBD2. This CDR3 has 15 residues. The junction had 5 bases not matched to a gene; V was cut back by 4 bases and J by 4 bases. CDR1 SGHDT and CDR2 YYEEEE come from the germline V gene.

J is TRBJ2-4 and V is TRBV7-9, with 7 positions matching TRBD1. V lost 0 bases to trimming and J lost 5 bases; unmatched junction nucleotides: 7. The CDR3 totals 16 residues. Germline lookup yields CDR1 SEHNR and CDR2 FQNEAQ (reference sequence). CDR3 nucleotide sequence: TGTGCCAGCAGCTTAGCCCCCAGGGGGTTTGAAAACATTCAGTACTTC. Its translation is CASSLAPRGFENIQYF.

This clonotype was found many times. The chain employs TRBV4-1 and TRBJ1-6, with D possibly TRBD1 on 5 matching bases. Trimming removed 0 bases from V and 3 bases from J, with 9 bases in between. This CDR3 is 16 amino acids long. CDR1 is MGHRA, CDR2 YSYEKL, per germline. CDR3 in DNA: TGCGCCAGCAGCCAAGATGGGGGTAACTATAATTCACCCCTCCACTTT. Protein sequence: CASSQDGGNYNSPLHF.

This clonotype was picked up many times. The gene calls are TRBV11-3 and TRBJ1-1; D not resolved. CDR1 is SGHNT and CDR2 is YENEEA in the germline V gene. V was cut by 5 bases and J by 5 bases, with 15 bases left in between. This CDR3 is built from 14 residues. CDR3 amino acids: CASSLRSRGTEAFF. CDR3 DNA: TGTGCCAGCAGCCTAAGGTCCCGTGGGACTGAAGCTTTCTTT. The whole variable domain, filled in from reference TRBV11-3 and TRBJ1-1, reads EAGVVQSPRYKIIEKKQPVAFWCNPISGHNTLYWYLQNLGQGPELLIRYENEEAVDDSQLPKDRFSAERLKGVDSTLKIQPAELGDSAVYLCASSLRSRGTEAFFGQGTRLTVV.

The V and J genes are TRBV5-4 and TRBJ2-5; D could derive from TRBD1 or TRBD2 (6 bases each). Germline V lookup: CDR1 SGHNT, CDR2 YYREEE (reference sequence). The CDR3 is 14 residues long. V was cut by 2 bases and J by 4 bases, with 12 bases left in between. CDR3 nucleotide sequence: TGTGCCAGCAGCTTAGGGGGGCGTCGAGAGACCCAGTACTTC. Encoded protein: CASSLGGRRETQYF.

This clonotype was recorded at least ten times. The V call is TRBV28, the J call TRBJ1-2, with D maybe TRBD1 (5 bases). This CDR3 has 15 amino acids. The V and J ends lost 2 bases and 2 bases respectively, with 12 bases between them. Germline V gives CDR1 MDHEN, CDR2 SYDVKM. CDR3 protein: CASSLKGSKNYGYTF. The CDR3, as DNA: TGTGCCAGCAGTTTAAAGGGGTCGAAAAACTATGGCTACACCTTC.

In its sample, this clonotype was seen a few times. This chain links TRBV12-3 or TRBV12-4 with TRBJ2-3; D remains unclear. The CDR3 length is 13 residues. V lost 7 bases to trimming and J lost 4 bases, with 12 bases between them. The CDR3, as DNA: TGTGCCAGCATAGTAGCTGGGGCAGATACGCAGTATTTT. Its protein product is CASIVAGADTQYF.